This T cell receptor (beta chain) was recorded in a study of control samples from healthy donors and cancer patients. This clone appeared once. TCRdb's table, derived via immunoSEQ multiplex PCR, lists solely in-frame clones and lacks some. This sample carries under 55,000 clones, less than 95% of them seen once, and the ten largest clones take around 23%. The germline V gene has CDR1 SGHRS and CDR2 YFSETQ. CDR3 size: 14 residues. Deletions cut 2 bases from V and 0 bases from J, with 9 bases between. This clonotype was obtained from a woman in her thirties or forties with head and neck cancer. Sample: PBMCs. This chain uses TRBV5-1 with TRBJ2-7; D is tentatively TRBD1 or TRBD2 (5 bases each). The DNA of the CDR3 is TGCGCCAGCAGCTTTGGGGCGGGCTCCTACGAGCAGTACTTC. Amino acids: CASSFGAGSYEQYF.